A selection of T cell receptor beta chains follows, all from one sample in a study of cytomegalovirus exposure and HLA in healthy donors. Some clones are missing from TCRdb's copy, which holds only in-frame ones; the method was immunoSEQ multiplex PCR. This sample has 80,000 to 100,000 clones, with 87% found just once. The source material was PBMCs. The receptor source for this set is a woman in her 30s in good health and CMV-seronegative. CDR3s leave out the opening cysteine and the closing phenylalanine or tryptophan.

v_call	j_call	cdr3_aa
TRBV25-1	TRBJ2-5	ASRTPAETQY
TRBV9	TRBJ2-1	ASSVVPSGEQF
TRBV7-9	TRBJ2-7	ASGRWGFEQY
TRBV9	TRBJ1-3	ASSVLQAAGNTIY
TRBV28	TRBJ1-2	ASSPPREVLSGYT
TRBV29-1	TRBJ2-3	SVEWLRGDTQY
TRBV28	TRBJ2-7	ASSFRVPYEQY
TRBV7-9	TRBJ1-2	ASSLASPSGGGGYT
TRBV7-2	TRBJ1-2	ASSLSSREDGYT
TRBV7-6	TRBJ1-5	ASSSGGQPQH
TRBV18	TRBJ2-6	ASSYPGGLGANVLT
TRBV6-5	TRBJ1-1	ASSATGTPNTEAF
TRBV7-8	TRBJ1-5	ASSLAYRGEQPQH
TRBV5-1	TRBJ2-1	ASSPFGEDNEQF
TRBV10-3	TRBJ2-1	AISDPGGAYNEQF
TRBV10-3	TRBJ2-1	AISELAGAYNEQF
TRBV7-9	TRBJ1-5	ASSLSAPGNQPQH
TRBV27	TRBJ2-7	ASSRFQGFLYEQY
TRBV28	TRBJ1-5	ASRQRDRFSNQPQH
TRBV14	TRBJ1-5	ASSQGPAPGTGGSNSNQPQH
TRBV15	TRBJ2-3	ATSSPFRTDTQY
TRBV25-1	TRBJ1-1	ASSAFDRGRAF
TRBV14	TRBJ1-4	ASSQEIPDLGEKLF
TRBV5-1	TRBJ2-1	ASSPRTGINEQF
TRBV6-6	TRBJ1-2	ASTTVERTANYGYT
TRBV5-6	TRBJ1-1	ASSLGRGLGTEAF
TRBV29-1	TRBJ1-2	SAGTAYGYT
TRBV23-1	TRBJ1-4	ASSQSWEDRLDEKLF
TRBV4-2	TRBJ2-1	ASSQDTYNEQF
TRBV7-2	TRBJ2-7	ASSLGPANPEQY
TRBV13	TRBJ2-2	ASSFYGRTGVTGELF
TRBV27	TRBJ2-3	ASSFRGGSTDTQY
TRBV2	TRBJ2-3	ASSESAPTDTQY